The source of this T cell receptor beta chain is a study of T cell repertoires in cytomegalovirus infection. In the study overall: Epitope selection comprised recently identified HLA-C-restricted CMV epitopes and well-studied HLA-B-restricted CMV epitopes. Matching HLA type and CMV infection were both indicated by public TCR beta signatures.

Findings and caveats of the study: Dominating the ex vivo response were HLA-C-restricted CMV-specific TCR beta clonotypes.

TCRdb reprocessed the reads with MiXCR, giving one entry per CDR3 protein. This sample has 100,000 to 150,000 distinct CDR3 sequences, with approximately 30% found just once. This clonotype showed up many times. Its target is not known. Material: CD8+ T cells from cultured PBMCs, obtained from culture after CMV antigen stimulation. The receptor's source is a human donor in good health (CMV status not recorded). Some clones in this sample may be carry-over from other donors' samples.

The chain's CDR3 is CASSEWGQGDNEQFF. In DNA, the CDR3 is TGTGCCAGCAGTGAATGGGGACAGGGGGACAATGAGCAGTTCTTC. V gene TRBV6-1 combines with J gene TRBJ2-1, with TRBD1 identical over 11 bases. The germline CDR1 and CDR2 sequences are MNHNS and SASEGT. The CDR3 sequence is 15 residues long. V gave up 2 bases and J gave up 5 bases; unmatched junction bases: 2.